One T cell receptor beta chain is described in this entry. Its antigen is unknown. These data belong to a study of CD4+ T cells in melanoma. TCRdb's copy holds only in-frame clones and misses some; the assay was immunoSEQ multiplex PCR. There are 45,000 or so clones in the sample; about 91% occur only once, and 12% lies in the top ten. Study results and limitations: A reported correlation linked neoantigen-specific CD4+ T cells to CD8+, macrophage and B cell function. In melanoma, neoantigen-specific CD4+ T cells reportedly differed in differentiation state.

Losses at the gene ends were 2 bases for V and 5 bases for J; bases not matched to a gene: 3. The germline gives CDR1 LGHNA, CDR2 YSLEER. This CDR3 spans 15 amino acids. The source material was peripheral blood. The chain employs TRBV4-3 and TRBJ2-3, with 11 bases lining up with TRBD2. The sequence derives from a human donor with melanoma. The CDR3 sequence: CASSQRLAGQDTQYF. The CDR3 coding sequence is TGCGCCAGCAGCCAAAGACTAGCGGGGCAAGATACGCAGTATTTT.